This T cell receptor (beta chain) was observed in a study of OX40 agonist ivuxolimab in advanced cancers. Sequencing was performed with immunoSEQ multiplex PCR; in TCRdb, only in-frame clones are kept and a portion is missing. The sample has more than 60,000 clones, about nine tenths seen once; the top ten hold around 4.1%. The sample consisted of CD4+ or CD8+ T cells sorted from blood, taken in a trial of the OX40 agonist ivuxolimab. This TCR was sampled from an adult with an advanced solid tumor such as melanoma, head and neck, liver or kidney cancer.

The CDR3, as DNA: TGTGCCAGCAGCACTCCCGGGACTAGCGGTTACAATGAGCAGTTCTTC. Its protein is CASSTPGTSGYNEQFF. The gene calls are TRBV7-8 and TRBJ2-1; 11 bases match TRBD2. V was pared by 5 bases and J by 4 bases, with 7 bases of the junction left unmatched. CDR3 length equals 16 residues. CDR1 and CDR2 (germline): SGHVS, FQNEAQ.